These 3 T cell receptor beta chains came from one sample sequenced in a study of blood T cell repertoires in COVID-19. Sequenced by immunoSEQ multiplex PCR; TCRdb stores in-frame clones only, minus some. The data contain roughly 100,000 clones, around 87% of them singletons. The sequenced material came from peripheral blood. The receptors shown here come from a man in his forties or fifties with acute or convalescent COVID-19.

The chain combines TRBV2 with TRBJ2-5; weak D call: TRBD2 (5 bases). Trimming cost V 9 bases and J 0 bases, with 11 bases left between them. This CDR3 comprises 13 residues. Germline CDR1 is SNHLY and CDR2 is FYNNEI. For the CDR3, the DNA is TGTGCCAGTCTCATTAGCGACCAAGAGACCCAGTACTTC. Translation gives CASLISDQETQYF.

The genes are TRBV2 and TRBJ1-1; D possibly corresponds to TRBD1 (6 bases). The CDR3 spans 13 residues. V shed 10 bases and J shed 3 bases, with 15 bases lying between them. CDR1 is SNHLY and CDR2 is FYNNEI in the germline V gene. CDR3 sequence: CATQGEGDTEAFF. The CDR3 DNA reads as TGTGCCACCCAAGGGGAGGGGGACACTGAAGCTTTCTTT.

V and J are TRBV15 and TRBJ2-7, with a tentative D call TRBD1 (5 bases). Germline CDR1 reads LNHNV; CDR2 reads YYDKDF (reference sequence). The CDR3 runs 13 residues. V shed 11 bases and J shed 3 bases, with 17 bases lying between them. CDR3 amino acids: CASSRAGRYEQYF. CDR3 nucleotide sequence: TGTGCCTCCTCAAGGGCAGGGCGCTACGAGCAGTACTTC.